This TCR beta chain is drawn from a study of control samples from healthy donors and cancer patients. Sequenced by immunoSEQ multiplex PCR; TCRdb stores in-frame clones only, minus some. The sample includes roughly 190,000 clones, around 91% of them seen just once. The length of the CDR3 is 15 residues. With 5 bases clipped from V and 7 bases from J, the junction kept 12 bases outside the gene matches. Germline V gene lookup returns CDR1 SGHNT and CDR2 YENEEA. The receptor comes from a woman in her twenties or thirties in good health. The J gene is TRBJ2-7, the V gene TRBV11-3, with 9 bases that match TRBD2. Sequencing input: blood. CDR3 loop: CASSPWASGNGEQYF. The DNA for the CDR3 is TGTGCCAGCAGCCCCTGGGCTAGCGGGAACGGGGAGCAGTACTTC.